A single sample is the source of the 25 T cell receptor beta chains below, sequenced in a study of post-analysis software for immune sequencing data. Regarding the study as a whole: Patients carried five TRBV segments more frequently than controls did, and TRBV5-6, TRBV5-1 and TRBV20-1 were among them.

These receptors' targets are unknown. Libraries were made from TCR beta cDNA, and they carried unique molecular identifiers. TCRdb re-analysed the PCR reads in MiXCR, keeping a single row per CDR3 protein. The table lists around 200,000 distinct CDR3 sequences, 29% of them singletons. Sequencing was done on a sample of blood. Receptors were obtained from a girl between 2 and 17 years old with multiple sclerosis.

This clonotype occurred a few times. Its ends do not fully match the called genes, so a read error is possible. This rearrangement joins TRBV5-5 to TRBJ2-3, with 7 positions matching TRBD1. The germline V gene encodes CDR1 SGHKS and CDR2 YYEKEE (reference sequence). This CDR3 has 16 amino acids. The CDR3 coding sequence is TGTGCCGGCAGCTTGGGTGCAGGGGGACGTTGGGATACGCAGTATTTT. It translates to CAGSLGAGGRWDTQYF.

The chain has TRBV27 and TRBJ1-2; 8 nucleotides agree with TRBD1. The V segment lost 5 bases and the J segment 2 bases; nucleotides outside the gene matches: 7. The germline CDR1 and CDR2 sequences are MNHEY and SMNVEV (reference sequence). The CDR3 length is 15 residues. Written as DNA, the CDR3 is TGTGCCAGCAGTAGGACAGGGCTAAAAAACTATGGCTACACCTTC. Translated, it gives CASSRTGLKNYGYTF.

The V call is TRBV25-1, the J call TRBJ2-6; possible D gene TRBD2, 5 bases. Germline V gives CDR1 MGHDK, CDR2 SYGVNS. This CDR3 spans 17 amino acids. V lost 4 bases and J lost 4, with 17 bases in between. This CDR3 reads CASSGRRGVSGANVLTF. The CDR3 DNA follows: TGTGCCAGCAGTGGACGACGGGGTGTATCAGGGGCCAACGTCCTGACTTTC. Complete variable domain (other parts from reference TRBV25-1 and TRBJ2-6): EADIYQTPRYLVIGTGKKITLECSQTMGHDKMYWYQQDPGMELHLIHYSYGVNSTEKGDLSSESTVSRIRTEHFPLTLESARPSHTSQYLCASSGRRGVSGANVLTFGAGSRLTVL.

This clonotype was picked up a small number of times. V usage is TRBV7-2 and J usage is TRBJ2-1; TRBD2 is a possible D gene (6 bases). Per the germline V gene, CDR1 is SGHTA and CDR2 is FQGNSA. V gave up 2 bases and J gave up 8 bases, with 22 bases separating them. The CDR3 spans 17 residues. In DNA, the CDR3 is TGTGCCAGCAGCTTATATTTTGCGGGGCAGCCGACCGATGAGCAGTTCTTC. It codes for CASSLYFAGQPTDEQFF.

Regarding this clonotype: A much larger clone differs from this one at a single base, so this may be a read error. The chain carries TRBV20-1 and TRBJ2-3, with D maybe TRBD1 (5 bases). This CDR3 has 13 amino acids. Germline assignment: CDR1 DFQATT and CDR2 SNEGSKA (reference sequence). The germline V and J ends were trimmed by 7 bases and 1 base, with 12 bases remaining between them. The CDR3 nucleotides are TGCAGTGACAGGAGCCTCGGCACAGATACGCAGTATTTT. Translating gives CSDRSLGTDTQYF.

The chain is built from TRBV12-3 or TRBV12-4 and TRBJ2-7; D gene unclear. Trimming pared 3 bases from V and 4 bases from J, leaving 7 bases between. The CDR3 covers 12 residues. In DNA, the CDR3 is TGTGCCAGCAGTTTGGAGTGGTACGAGCAGTACTTC. It codes for CASSLEWYEQYF.

The gene calls are TRBV27 and TRBJ1-1; D gene uncertain. With 0 bases removed from V and 7 bases from J, the gap between germline ends came to 9 bases. The CDR3 covers 13 residues. Germline V lookup: CDR1 MNHEY, CDR2 SMNVEV (reference sequence). The CDR3, as DNA: TGTGCCAGCAGTTTATCGAACAGCCGTGAAGCTTTCTTT. Its protein is CASSLSNSREAFF.

Here the CDR3 DNA reads TGCGCCAGCAGCCCGAAGGCAGGGGCCCCGGGACTAGCGGTCCGGCAACAATACAATGAGCAGTTCTTC. Its protein product is CASSPKAGAPGLAVRQQYNEQFF. This chain joins TRBV5-1 and TRBJ2-1, with TRBD2 matching 11 bases. J was trimmed by 4 bases and V by 4 bases; bases with no gene match: 28. The CDR3 length is 23 residues. Germline V gene sequence: CDR1 SGHRS, CDR2 YFSETQ. Combining the CDR3 with reference TRBV5-1 and TRBJ2-1 gives the whole variable domain KAGVTQTPRYLIKTRGQQVTLSCSPISGHRSVSWYQQTPGQGLQFLFEYFSETQRNKGNFPGRFSGRQFSNSRSEMNVSTLELGDSALYLCASSPKAGAPGLAVRQQYNEQFFGPGTRLTVL.

This clonotype was found many times. J is TRBJ2-4 and V is TRBV10-1; D might be TRBD2 (5 bases). The CDR3 loop spans 15 amino acids. The germline gives CDR1 WNHNN, CDR2 SYGVQD (reference sequence). V was clipped by 6 bases and J by 3 bases, with 15 bases between them. CDR3 DNA: TGCGCCAGCAGCCCGGGGTACGAATACAAAAACATTCAGTACTTC. Translation gives CASSPGYEYKNIQYF.

The count of this clonotype is one. CDR3 sequence: CASKSRGRTGELFF. Here the CDR3 DNA reads TGTGCCAGCAAATCGAGGGGCCGCACCGGGGAGCTGTTTTTT. This chain connects TRBV6-5 to TRBJ2-2; possibly TRBD1 or TRBD2 for D (5 bases each). The germline CDR1 and CDR2 sequences are MNHEY and SVGAGI. Trimming took off 7 bases at V and 4 bases at J, with 13 bases between the two ends. The CDR3 length is 14 residues.

The V gene is TRBV15, the J gene TRBJ2-7, with D perhaps matching TRBD1 or TRBD2 (6 bases each). Germline V CDR1 and CDR2: LNHNV, YYDKDF (reference sequence). The CDR3 runs 15 residues. V was clipped by 1 base and J by 10 bases, with 20 bases between them. This CDR3 reads CATSRGGAQQEPQYF. CDR3 DNA: TGTGCCACCAGCAGAGGGGGGGCTCAGCAAGAGCCCCAGTACTTC. Based on the CDR3 plus reference TRBV15 and TRBJ2-7, the full variable domain is DAMVIQNPRYQVTQFGKPVTLSCSQTLNHNVMYWYQQKSSQAPKLLFHYYDKDFNNEADTPDNFQSRRPNTSFCFLDIRSPGLGDTAMYLCATSRGGAQQEPQYFGPGTRLTVT.

The table lists this clonotype with many counts. The chain carries TRBV27 and TRBJ1-2; D remains ambiguous. This CDR3 is 13 amino acids long. Germline CDR1 reads MNHEY; CDR2 reads SMNVEV (reference sequence). Trimming took off 2 bases at V and 3 bases at J, with 7 bases between the two ends. CDR3 loop: CASSLSRYYGYTF. The CDR3 DNA is TGTGCCAGCAGTTTAAGCAGGTACTATGGCTACACCTTC.

Only one count was recorded for this clonotype. A read error may be the cause here, since a much bigger clone is one base away. CDR3 in DNA: TGCGCCCGCAGCTTGGATGTTGGCGGAGCCTACGAGCAGTACTTC. Translating it yields CARSLDVGGAYEQYF. The chain carries TRBV5-1 and TRBJ2-5; the D is unclear. With the DNA end fitting TRBJ2-7 better, the J assignment may be wrong. In germline, CDR1 is SGHRS, CDR2 YFSETQ. The CDR3 covers 15 residues.

The chain is built from TRBV28 and TRBJ1-5; D perhaps matches TRBD1 (6 bases). V lost 3 bases, J lost 0 bases, and 12 bases lay in between. The germline V gene encodes CDR1 MDHEN and CDR2 SYDVKM. The CDR3 runs 16 residues. The CDR3 loop reads CASSFGGLSSNQPQHF. CDR3 DNA sequence: TGTGCCAGCAGTTTCGGGGGGCTCAGTAGCAATCAGCCCCAGCATTTT.

Comments on this clonotype: Given a much more abundant clone one base away, this may be a read error. V and J are TRBV12-3 or TRBV12-4 and TRBJ1-2, with 8 bases fitting TRBD1. Unmatched junction bases numbered 9, after V lost 8 bases and J lost 7 bases. This CDR3 comprises 13 residues. Written as DNA, the CDR3 is TGTGCCAGCGCCCCGACAGGGGATAGTGGCTACACCTTC. Translating gives CASAPTGDSGYTF.

CDR3 DNA sequence: TGTGCCAGCAGTTTAAACCCCGGACTTTATGGCTACACCTTC. Translation gives CASSLNPGLYGYTF. The V call is TRBV12-3 or TRBV12-4, the J call TRBJ1-2; D is unclear. V shed 2 bases and J shed 5 bases, with 12 bases lying between them. The CDR3 has 14 amino acids.

In this sample, this clonotype turned up many times. The chain couples TRBV10-3 to TRBJ1-2, with TRBD1 matching 9 bases. The CDR3 has 15 amino acids. V gave up 6 bases and J gave up 4 bases; unmatched junction bases: 9. CDR1 is ENHRY and CDR2 is SYGVKD in the germline V gene. CDR3 nucleotide sequence: TGTGCCATCAGAGAAGGACCGGGACAGGGCTATGGCTACACCTTC. It yields the protein CAIREGPGQGYGYTF.

The chain links TRBV20-1 to TRBJ2-1, with 7 nucleotides matching TRBD2. Germline values: CDR1 DFQATT, CDR2 SNEGSKA (reference sequence). With 0 bases clipped from V and 5 bases from J, the junction kept 7 bases outside the gene matches. CDR3 length: 15 residues. The CDR3 sequence: CSARDQAGDHNEQFF. CDR3 in DNA: TGCAGTGCTAGAGATCAGGCGGGAGACCACAATGAGCAGTTCTTC.

In the case of this clonotype: Possible read error: a much larger clone is one base away. The chain is built from TRBV20-1 and TRBJ2-5; weak D call: TRBD2 (5 bases). V was shortened by 0 bases and J by 11 bases, with 25 bases between the two germline ends. The CDR3 runs 16 residues. Germline V CDR1 and CDR2: DFQATT, SNEGSKA (reference sequence). The CDR3 loop reads CSARDPSGRSYNEQYF. The CDR3 DNA follows: TGCAGTGCTAGAGATCCCAGCGGCCGGTCCTACAATGAGCAGTACTTC.

The chain employs TRBV5-1 and TRBJ2-7; possible D gene TRBD1, 5 bases. CDR1 and CDR2 (germline): SGHRS, YFSETQ. The CDR3 spans 15 residues. Deletions cut 0 bases from V and 6 bases from J, with 16 bases between. This chain's CDR3 is CASSLATGAGREQYF. CDR3 DNA: TGCGCCAGCAGCTTGGCTACCGGAGCAGGGCGCGAGCAGTACTTC.

The chain carries TRBV20-1 and TRBJ2-1; no clear D gene. The germline CDR1 and CDR2 sequences are DFQATT and SNEGSKA (reference sequence). Trimming stripped 0 bases from V and 8 bases from J, with 8 bases between. The CDR3 loop spans 12 amino acids. The CDR3 loop is CSAREDDHEQFF. Written as DNA, the CDR3 is TGCAGTGCTAGAGAGGATGACCATGAGCAGTTCTTC.

Ten or more counts support this clonotype. The J gene is TRBJ2-1, the V gene TRBV24-1; D remains unclear. Germline loops: CDR1 KGHDR, CDR2 SFDVKD. Between the trimmed V and J ends, which lost 2 bases and 9 bases, there was a span of 7 bases. CDR3 size: 12 residues. The CDR3 DNA sequence: TGTGCCACCAGTGATTCCGAATCTGAGCAGTTCTTC. Translation gives CATSDSESEQFF.

This clonotype was seen many times. The chain has TRBV7-2 and TRBJ2-7; D is possibly TRBD2 (6 bases). V lost 3 bases and J 2 bases, leaving 17 bases between the germline ends. Germline loops: CDR1 SGHTA, CDR2 FQGNSA. The CDR3 loop spans 16 amino acids. CDR3 nucleotides: TGTGCCAGCAGCTTGGGAGGCAGCACGTTCGCCTACGAGCAGTACTTC. This sequence encodes CASSLGGSTFAYEQYF.

The chain is built from TRBV11-2 and TRBJ2-5; 9 positions agree with TRBD1. Germline trimming cut 5 bases from V and 11 bases from J; bases unmatched to any gene: 12. This CDR3 region has 14 residues. Germline CDR1 and CDR2: SGHAT and FQNNGV. The CDR3 DNA sequence: TGTGCCAGCAGCCTCGGACAGGGGTCCTACGGGCAGTACTTC. Its translation: CASSLGQGSYGQYF.

This clonotype showed up many times. The V call is TRBV10-3, the J call TRBJ2-5; the D is unclear. The germline gives CDR1 ENHRY, CDR2 SYGVKD. This CDR3 region has 15 residues. Trimming pared 4 bases from V and 5 bases from J, leaving 17 bases between. CDR3 loop: CAISVGSTEGETQYF. In DNA form, the CDR3 reads TGTGCCATCAGTGTAGGTTCGACCGAAGGGGAGACCCAGTACTTC.